This entry lists 25 T cell receptor beta chains sequenced from one sample in a study of T cell repertoires in cytomegalovirus infection. TCRdb used MiXCR to reprocess the reads, holding one entry per CDR3 protein. The table records 230,000 or so distinct CDR3 sequences, more than 15% of them present only once. The sample was CD8+ T cells from PBMCs. These receptors came from a human donor in good health (CMV status not recorded). Some clones in this sample may be carry-over from other donors' samples.

The chain employs TRBV20-1 and TRBJ1-2; D gene unclear. This CDR3 is built from 17 residues. Trimming removed 3 bases from V and 3 bases from J, with 23 bases in between. Germline V gene sequence: CDR1 DFQATT, CDR2 SNEGSKA (reference sequence). CDR3 in DNA: TGCAGTGCTAGTCTCAGACGGAAGACTTCGCTCTACTATGGCTACACCTTC. This codes for CSASLRRKTSLYYGYTF.

This chain connects TRBV7-4 to TRBJ1-1, with D perhaps TRBD1 (6 bases). Looked up from germline, CDR1 is SGHVT and CDR2 is SQSDAQ. The CDR3 covers 14 residues. V was shortened by 1 base and J by 13 bases, with 19 bases between the two germline ends. This CDR3 reads CASSLGMDGGLFFF. For the CDR3, the DNA is TGTGCCAGCAGCTTAGGAATGGACGGGGGCCTTTTTTTCTTT.

V and J are TRBV5-4 and TRBJ2-7; 8 bases line up with TRBD1. Germline assignment: CDR1 SGHNT and CDR2 YYREEE (reference sequence). The V gene end was trimmed by 2 bases and the J gene end by 7 bases; junction bases not matched to a gene: 2. The CDR3 covers 12 residues. The CDR3 DNA sequence: TGTGCCAGCAGCTTAACAGGGGGGGAGCAGTACTTC. Protein sequence: CASSLTGGEQYF.

This clonotype was seen repeatedly, ten times or more. The CDR3 region has the DNA TGTGCCAGCACCCCAGGGTACGAGCAGTTCTTC. This sequence encodes CASTPGYEQFF. This chain connects TRBV7-2 to TRBJ2-1; perhaps TRBD1 as D (5 bases). V shed 7 bases and J shed 10 bases, with 11 bases lying between them. Germline CDR1 is SGHTA and CDR2 is FQGNSA. The CDR3 has 11 residues.

The chain carries TRBV12-3 or TRBV12-4 and TRBJ2-3; weak D call: TRBD2 (7 bases). The V end lost 10 bases, the J end lost 3 bases, and 17 bases lay between the germline ends. This CDR3 has 14 amino acids. The CDR3 DNA sequence: TGTGCCACAGGGTGGGGGGGCGAGACAGATACGCAGTATTTT. It encodes CATGWGGETDTQYF.

The gene calls are TRBV10-3 and TRBJ2-5; no reliable D call. Deletions cut 2 bases from V and 5 bases from J, with 3 bases between. CDR3 length equals 11 residues. The V gene's germline CDR1 is ENHRY and CDR2 SYGVKD. The CDR3 spells CAISETETQYF. The CDR3 DNA reads as TGTGCCATCAGTGAGACGGAGACCCAGTACTTC.

This clonotype was seen many times. The chain employs TRBV12-3 or TRBV12-4 and TRBJ1-1; 7 positions agree with TRBD1. The CDR3 consists of 13 residues. V lost 2 bases and J lost 7; bases outside the gene matches: 4. CDR3 in DNA: TGTGCCAGCAGTTTACCTCGACAGGGTGAAGCTTTCTTT. Its protein product is CASSLPRQGEAFF.

This clonotype was detected many times. The rearrangement joins TRBV27 to TRBJ2-5; perhaps TRBD2 as D (5 bases). CDR3 length equals 14 residues. Germline CDR1 and CDR2: MNHEY and SMNVEV (reference sequence). Trimming took 0 bases from V and 7 from J, leaving 12 bases between them. In nucleotides, the CDR3 is TGTGCCAGCAGTTTATCGATCGGGGATGGGACCCAGTACTTC. Encoded protein: CASSLSIGDGTQYF.

This clonotype is a singleton in its sample. The V and J genes are TRBV7-9 and TRBJ1-6; D uncertain. The V and J ends lost 5 bases and 9 bases respectively, with 8 bases between them. CDR1 and CDR2 (germline): SEHNR, FQNEAQ (reference sequence). CDR3 length: 12 residues. The CDR3 loop is CASSPIGSPLHF. The CDR3 nucleotides are TGTGCCAGCAGCCCGATCGGTTCACCCCTCCACTTT.

This clonotype was recorded a few times. This chain uses TRBV2 with TRBJ2-4; D is possibly TRBD2 (5 bases). The germline V gene has CDR1 SNHLY and CDR2 FYNNEI. Trimming shortened V by 6 bases and J by 5 bases, and 14 bases separated the two germline ends. The CDR3 spans 14 residues. The CDR3 region has the DNA TGTGCCAGCAGGTATAGAAGCGGCGAAAACATTCAGTACTTC. Residues: CASRYRSGENIQYF.

This clonotype was seen repeatedly, ten times or more. The rearrangement links TRBV7-9 to TRBJ2-2; D not certain. V was clipped by 3 bases and J by 1 base, with 3 bases between them. Germline V gene sequence: CDR1 SEHNR, CDR2 FQNEAQ (reference sequence). This CDR3 contains 13 residues. The CDR3 coding sequence is TGTGCCAGCAGCTTGGGGAACACCGGGGAGCTGTTTTTT. Translation: CASSLGNTGELFF.

The chain is built from TRBV11-3 and TRBJ2-1, with 8 bases lining up with TRBD2. This CDR3 is 13 amino acids long. Per germline, CDR1 SGHNT and CDR2 YENEEA. The CDR3 here is CASRGGLSNEQFF. The CDR3 DNA reads TGTGCTTCACGGGGGGGCCTATCAAATGAGCAGTTCTTC.

The chain combines TRBV20-1 with TRBJ2-7; tentatively, D is TRBD2 (6 bases). Germline V CDR1 and CDR2: DFQATT, SNEGSKA (reference sequence). Trimming cost V 1 base and J 7 bases, with 17 bases left between them. The length of the CDR3 is 14 residues. The CDR3 region has the DNA TGCAGTGCTAGAGGCGGAGGGTACCTTTATGAGCAGTACTTC. Protein sequence: CSARGGGYLYEQYF.

This clonotype occurred many times. V usage is TRBV7-6 and J usage is TRBJ2-1, with 9 nucleotides matching TRBD2. Germline loops: CDR1 SGHVS, CDR2 FNYEAQ. CDR3 size: 15 residues. The V and J ends lost 1 base and 8 bases, in that order; junction bases with no gene match: 6. The CDR3 DNA sequence: TGTGCCAGCAGCTTAGGCGCGGGGGGGTTCGATGAGCAGTTCTTC. Translation gives CASSLGAGGFDEQFF.

This clonotype was seen repeatedly, ten times or more. V is TRBV12-3 or TRBV12-4 and J is TRBJ2-1; possible D gene TRBD2, 6 bases. The CDR3 has 12 residues. Trimming removed 6 bases at V and 8 bases at J, with 11 bases between. CDR3 DNA: TGTGCCAGCAGCCCCTCGGGGGATGAGCAGTTCTTC. Translating it yields CASSPSGDEQFF.

This clonotype has at least ten counts. The chain links TRBV11-2 to TRBJ2-7; TRBD2 matches 7 bases. The CDR3 loop spans 14 amino acids. Germline V gene data show CDR1 as SGHAT and CDR2 as FQNNGV. V lost 4 bases and J lost 2; bases outside the gene matches: 5. CDR3 in amino acids: CASSSSGLPYEQYF. The CDR3 DNA reads TGTGCCAGCAGCTCTAGCGGCCTTCCCTACGAGCAGTACTTC.

This clonotype was counted at least ten times. This rearrangement joins TRBV20-1 to TRBJ2-3; D remains ambiguous. This CDR3 is 11 amino acids long. Trimming stripped 3 bases from V and 7 bases from J, with 8 bases between. Germline values: CDR1 DFQATT, CDR2 SNEGSKA (reference sequence). This CDR3 reads CSASFLNTQYF. The CDR3 DNA sequence: TGCAGTGCTAGTTTCTTGAATACGCAGTATTTT.

The V gene is TRBV12-3 or TRBV12-4, the J gene TRBJ1-2; TRBD1 agrees at 11 bases. J gave up 7 bases and V 7 bases, and 8 bases lay outside the gene matches. This CDR3 has 14 amino acids. As DNA, the CDR3 is TGTGCCAGCACCCTTGGACAGGGGGCTATTGGCTACACCTTC. Protein product: CASTLGQGAIGYTF.

The V and J genes are TRBV4-1 and TRBJ2-4; 7 positions agree with TRBD1. The CDR3 sequence is 15 residues long. V lost 4 bases to trimming and J lost 6 bases; unmatched junction nucleotides: 9. CDR1 is MGHRA and CDR2 is YSYEKL in the germline V gene. The CDR3 spells CASSPAQGYGNIQYF. In DNA, the CDR3 is TGCGCCAGCAGCCCGGCACAGGGGTACGGAAACATTCAGTACTTC.

This clonotype was counted many times. V is TRBV7-2 and J is TRBJ2-3, with TRBD2 matching over 11 bases. With V trimmed by 3 bases and J by 9 bases, 11 bases remained unmatched. Germline loops: CDR1 SGHTA, CDR2 FQGNSA. The CDR3 sequence is 16 residues long. The DNA of the CDR3 is TGTGCCAGCAGCTTGGGACTTAGCGGGGGGGCGGTCACGCAGTATTTT. It specifies CASSLGLSGGAVTQYF.

This clonotype was seen a handful of times. This chain joins TRBV4-2 and TRBJ2-3; TRBD2 agrees at 7 bases. The CDR3 sequence is 17 residues long. J gave up 2 bases and V 7 bases, and 15 bases lay outside the gene matches. The germline V gene encodes CDR1 LGHNA and CDR2 YNFKEQ. In DNA, the CDR3 is TGTGCCAGCACCAATATCCTTCCAGCGGGGCACACAGATACGCAGTATTTT. It is translated as CASTNILPAGHTDTQYF.

This clonotype was recorded a few times. The rearrangement joins TRBV20-1 to TRBJ2-2; TRBD2 matches 11 bases. Trimming at V came to 6 bases and at J to 2 bases, leaving 8 bases not matched to a gene. This CDR3 is 16 amino acids long. The germline gives CDR1 DFQATT, CDR2 SNEGSKA (reference sequence). The CDR3 nucleotides are TGCAGTGCGATAATAGCGGGGGGGCGAAACACCGGGGAGCTGTTTTTT. Translating it yields CSAIIAGGRNTGELFF.

This clonotype has only a few counts. The chain links TRBV4-1 to TRBJ2-2, with a possible D match to TRBD2 (5 bases). From germline, CDR1 is MGHRA and CDR2 YSYEKL. V dropped 0 bases and J dropped 2 bases, with 10 bases sitting between them. There are 16 residues in the CDR3. The CDR3: CASSQDLGVNTGELFF. CDR3 DNA: TGCGCCAGCAGCCAAGATCTGGGAGTTAACACCGGGGAGCTGTTTTTT.

This clonotype was counted only a few times. The chain carries TRBV7-2 and TRBJ1-2; D may be TRBD1 (5 bases). V lost 2 bases to trimming and J lost 5 bases, with 9 bases between them. Germline CDR1 and CDR2: SGHTA and FQGNSA. The CDR3 runs to 13 residues. CDR3 sequence (DNA): TGTGCCAGCAGCTTACGCAGGGATTATGGCTACACCTTC. It translates to CASSLRRDYGYTF.

This clonotype has a handful of counts. V and J are TRBV6-5 and TRBJ2-2; D gene unclear. Germline V gene data show CDR1 as MNHEY and CDR2 as SVGAGI. V was clipped by 2 bases and J by 4 bases, with 8 bases between them. The CDR3 covers 14 residues. The CDR3 DNA reads as TGTGCCAGCAGTTACGTGTCGGGCACCGGGGAGCTGTTTTTT. It yields the protein CASSYVSGTGELFF.